This TCR beta chain was sequenced for a study of T cell responses to AZD1222 COVID-19 vaccine. As to this clone: Its target is not known.

Study findings and constraints: Spike-wide coverage was observed for vaccine-associated CD4 TCRs, with dominant responses at 160-218 and 743-854. There were repertoire samples only from the period after the peak T cell response. White British ancestry dominated among donors, who included more females, and clonal diversity was possibly underestimated.

V lost 6 bases and J lost 1, with 9 bases in between. This CDR3 contains 14 residues. Germline CDR1 reads MNHEY; CDR2 reads SVGAGI. The method was immunoSEQ multiplex PCR; TCRdb's version includes in-frame clones alone and lacks a portion of them. This table holds some 140,000 clones, about 80% found once. J is TRBJ1-4 and V is TRBV6-5; D gene uncertain. Material: peripheral blood, obtained on day 0 of AZD1222 vaccination. The receptor comes from an adult in good health. The CDR3 DNA reads TGTGCCAGCAGCTGGACGGTAACTAATGAAAAACTGTTTTTT. It yields the protein CASSWTVTNEKLFF.